A selection of T cell receptor beta chains follows, all from one sample in a study of radiotherapy plus CTLA-4 blockade in lung cancer. Assay used: immunoSEQ multiplex PCR; TCRdb lists only in-frame clones, some missing. The sample comprises approximately 100,000 clones, around 85% of which are singletons, and around 2% rests with the top ten. Specimen: peripheral blood, collected from a patient treated with radiotherapy plus ipilimumab. The origin of the receptors is a human donor with non-small cell lung cancer that progressed on radiotherapy plus ipilimumab. Some clones in this sample may be carry-over from other donors' samples. Each CDR3 is given with its conserved first and last residue. Fields, in order: J gene, V gene, CDR3 protein.

TRBJ2-1	TRBV7-3	CASSRQGSSYNEQFF
TRBJ2-1	TRBV11-2	CASSLSSWEYNEQFF
TRBJ2-3	TRBV6-5	CASSLIGTDTQYF
TRBJ1-6	TRBV7-9	CASSSDRDGYSPLHF
TRBJ1-5	TRBV27	CASSFDPRGYQPQHF
TRBJ1-2	TRBV7-9	CASSKIPGQGASDGYTF
TRBJ2-2	TRBV5-4	CASSSDRGTGELFF
TRBJ2-7	TRBV7-9	CASSSGQGEQYF
TRBJ1-5	TRBV6-1	CASSEGRGEHF
TRBJ2-7	TRBV19	CASSSRDRGYEQYF
TRBJ2-7	TRBV4-3	CASSQRGGDYEQYF
TRBJ1-2	TRBV28	CASSKRTTASGYTF
TRBJ2-2	TRBV5-1	CASSPTPGLNTGELFF
TRBJ1-2	TRBV7-2	CASSLQGYGYTF
TRBJ1-2	TRBV6-5	CASSEAGGRGYTF
TRBJ1-1	TRBV6-1	CASTGLWQNTEAFF
TRBJ2-3	TRBV2	CASSEAGISLMGLSDTQYF
TRBJ2-7	TRBV7-2	CASSPWVGVGHEQYF
TRBJ2-2	TRBV30	CAWSVLLSGELFF
TRBJ2-7	TRBV18	CASSPQNSPAEVEQYF
TRBJ1-2	TRBV5-4	CASSLSQGGGYTF
TRBJ2-7	TRBV28	CASRTSSDGHSYEQYF
TRBJ1-3	TRBV4-3	CASSLGQTGNTIYF
TRBJ2-3	TRBV11-3	CASSLGLAQGADTQYF
TRBJ2-3	TRBV7-2	CASSLLRAGRGDTQYF
TRBJ2-5	TRBV7-9	CASSRGSQETQYF
TRBJ1-5	TRBV7-2	CASSLEVGQPQHF
TRBJ2-2	TRBV5-1	CASTFVGETGELFF
TRBJ1-1	TRBV6-5	CASSYAGNRNTEAFF
TRBJ1-2	TRBV6-6	CASSFVIPTGGGYTF
TRBJ1-4	TRBV18	CASSPPGQGAPNEKLFF
TRBJ1-1	TRBV25-1	CASSEYRGVFTEAFF
TRBJ1-1	TRBV19	CASSTRARGGTEAFF
TRBJ2-1	TRBV5-1	CASSLGDGYNEQFF
TRBJ2-7	TRBV27	CASSLDGTRPFYEQYF
TRBJ2-5	TRBV4-1	CASSQADGQQETQYF
TRBJ2-7	TRBV30	CAWIGTGRYEQYF
TRBJ1-1	TRBV29-1	CSVVGGWDRRRTEAFF
TRBJ1-2	TRBV5-1	CASSLGQGPNYGYTF
TRBJ2-3	TRBV2	CAITGATTTDTQYF
TRBJ1-5	TRBV5-6	CASSLDRANQPQHF
TRBJ2-7	TRBV9	CASSESSGSSYEQYF
TRBJ2-6	TRBV2	CASSGGTASGANVLTF
TRBJ1-1	TRBV15	CATSRRQQGGTEAFF
TRBJ1-6	TRBV28	CASSPGGNRGSPLHF
TRBJ2-3	TRBV2	CASRQSTDTQYF
TRBJ1-3	TRBV11-3	CASSPGDSLFSGNTIYF
TRBJ2-7	TRBV7-2	CASSLASGQGSYEQYF
TRBJ1-1	TRBV7-9	CASSYREGTEAFF
TRBJ2-3	TRBV2	CASSERAGGQTDTQYF
TRBJ1-4	TRBV6-1	CASTGAVTNEKLFF
TRBJ1-1	TRBV11-2	CASSPHNSAFF
TRBJ2-7	TRBV18	CASSPSLDSPYEQYF
TRBJ1-6	TRBV9	CASSGDVYNSPLHF
TRBJ1-1	TRBV29-1	CSVESGTGFPAFF
TRBJ2-5	TRBV11-3	CASSKGGPETQYF
TRBJ2-7	TRBV30	CAWSRGQKNYEQYF
TRBJ2-7	TRBV29-1	CSVDLGSSYEQYF
TRBJ1-5	TRBV5-5	CASSLGGQSNNQPQHF